This entry lists 26 T cell receptor beta chains sequenced from one sample in a study of molecular identifiers for immune sequencing clone quantification. Each CDR3 protein is one row after TCRdb ran MiXCR on the PCR reads. The data contain approximately 93,000 distinct CDR3 sequences, around 27% of them singletons. Sequencing was performed on naive CD8+ T cells from blood, with Jurkat cell RNA spiked in. Subset of the sample: FACS-sorted CD8+CD4-CCR7+CD45RA+ naive T cells. Source of these receptors: a human donor in good health. Some libraries in this study had Jurkat cell RNA spiked in.

The gene calls are TRBV24-1 and TRBJ2-1, with a tentative D call TRBD2 (5 bases). V gave up 0 bases and J gave up 7 bases, with 15 bases separating them. The CDR3 is 16 amino acids. CDR1 is KGHDR, CDR2 SFDVKD, per germline. This CDR3 is CATSDLQDGSGNEQFF. As DNA, the CDR3 is TGTGCCACCAGTGATTTGCAGGACGGTTCGGGGAATGAGCAGTTCTTC.

Comments on this clonotype: This may arise from a read error, as a much more abundant clone is one base away. J is TRBJ1-3 and V is TRBV7-9; D gene unclear. CDR3 length equals 12 residues. Germline values: CDR1 SEHNR, CDR2 FQNEAQ (reference sequence). As DNA, the CDR3 is TGTGCCGGCAGCCCTTCAGGAAACACCATATATTTT. It specifies CAGSPSGNTIYF.

Comment on this clonotype: This may arise from a read error, as a much more abundant clone is one base away. The J gene is TRBJ2-2, the V gene TRBV3-1; 9 bases line up with TRBD2. J was trimmed by 1 base and V by 0 bases; bases with no gene match: 9. The CDR3 extends over 19 amino acids. Germline loops: CDR1 LGHDT, CDR2 YNNKEL (reference sequence). The CDR3: CASSQDRLAVLLNTGELFF. For the CDR3, the DNA is TGTGCCAGCAGCCAAGATAGACTAGCGGTATTACTGAACACCGGGGAGCTGTTTTTT.

This clonotype was recorded many times. The chain uses TRBV28 and TRBJ2-7; a weak D match, TRBD1 (6 bases). This CDR3 is built from 14 residues. The germline V gene has CDR1 MDHEN and CDR2 SYDVKM. The V gene lost 3 bases and the J gene lost 2 bases, with 11 bases spanning the gap. The DNA of the CDR3 is TGTGCCAGCAGTTTCGGCAGGGGACCCTACGAGCAGTACTTC. It yields the protein CASSFGRGPYEQYF.

This clonotype was counted many times. The chain carries TRBV28 and TRBJ2-7, with D possibly called TRBD1 or TRBD2 (5 bases each). Trimming removed 4 bases at V and 2 bases at J, with 9 bases between. Germline V gives CDR1 MDHEN, CDR2 SYDVKM. The CDR3 runs to 13 residues. The CDR3 spells CASSSRGPYEQYF. The CDR3 DNA reads TGTGCCAGCAGTTCACGGGGACCCTACGAGCAGTACTTC.

Details on this clonotype: With a much larger clone just one base away, this may be a read error. The chain links TRBV28 to TRBJ2-5, with 14 bases fitting TRBD2. Per germline, CDR1 MDHEN and CDR2 SYDVKM. V lost 8 bases, J lost 4 bases, and 3 bases stayed unmatched. The CDR3 length is 14 residues. CDR3 DNA: TGTGCCAGCGGCGGGACTAGCGGGAGAGAGACCCAGTACTTC. As protein: CASGGTSGRETQYF.

This clonotype was observed at least ten times. The chain couples TRBV29-1 to TRBJ2-2; 7 nucleotides match TRBD2. The ends lost 0 bases at V and 5 bases at J; junction bases unmatched: 0. The germline CDR1 and CDR2 sequences are SQVTM and ANQGSEA. The length of the CDR3 is 13 residues. CDR3 DNA: TGCAGCGTTGAAGAGCGGGGGACCGGGGAGCTGTTTTTT. Translation: CSVEERGTGELFF.

This clonotype showed up just a few times. The gene calls are TRBV15 and TRBJ1-1, with a possible D match to TRBD1 (5 bases). The germline gives CDR1 LNHNV, CDR2 YYDKDF (reference sequence). With 3 bases removed from V and 2 bases from J, the gap between germline ends came to 10 bases. This CDR3 region has 14 residues. The CDR3 loop reads CATSSWDSNTEAFF. CDR3 coding DNA: TGTGCCACCAGCAGTTGGGACTCAAACACTGAAGCTTTCTTT.

This clonotype has a count of ten or more. The chain is built from TRBV7-9 and TRBJ2-7; D perhaps matches TRBD1 (6 bases). Germline V gene lookup returns CDR1 SEHNR and CDR2 FQNEAQ (reference sequence). CDR3 size: 13 residues. V lost 5 bases to trimming and J lost 2 bases, with 10 bases between them. The CDR3 reads CASSQGTTYEQYF. CDR3 DNA sequence: TGTGCCAGCAGCCAGGGGACCACCTACGAGCAGTACTTC.

Turning to this clonotype: An end of the junction differs from the germline gene, which may be a read error. The CDR3 here is CASSPRASGGTGELSF. The CDR3 coding sequence is TGTGCCAGCAGCCCCAGGGCTAGCGGGGGGACCGGGGAGCTGTCTTTT. V is TRBV5-6 and J is TRBJ2-2, with TRBD2 matching over 11 bases. Germline CDR1 reads SGHDT; CDR2 reads YYEEEE. The CDR3 extends over 16 amino acids.

This clonotype was recorded at least ten times. The chain employs TRBV5-1 and TRBJ2-3; the match to TRBD1 covers 9 bases. CDR3 length: 14 residues. Germline-derived CDR1 and CDR2 are SGHRS and YFSETQ. The J segment lost 5 bases and the V segment lost 2 bases, leaving 3 bases of the junction unmatched. CDR3 amino acids: CASSFGQGKDTQYF. CDR3 bases: TGCGCCAGCAGCTTTGGACAGGGGAAAGATACGCAGTATTTT.

Concerning this clonotype itself: A single base separates this from a much larger clone, so it may be a read error. This sequence joins TRBV27 and TRBJ1-1, with TRBD1 as a possible D gene (6 bases). This CDR3 is 15 amino acids long. Germline V CDR1 and CDR2: MNHEY, SMNVEV (reference sequence). The CDR3 sequence: CANSTLQGLNTEAFF. The CDR3 coding sequence is TGTGCCAACAGTACGCTCCAGGGGTTGAACACTGAAGCTTTCTTT.

This clonotype was counted ten times or more. V gene TRBV5-1 combines with J gene TRBJ2-3; a possible D gene is TRBD2 (5 bases). Germline loops: CDR1 SGHRS, CDR2 YFSETQ. V was shortened by 0 bases and J by 5 bases, with 13 bases between the two germline ends. There are 15 residues in the CDR3. CDR3 residues: CASSLESSYGDTQYF. The CDR3, as DNA: TGCGCCAGCAGCTTGGAATCTAGCTATGGAGATACGCAGTATTTT.

This clonotype occurred many times. This chain uses TRBV5-8 with TRBJ1-5; D unresolved. The CDR3 has 15 residues. Deletions cut 4 bases from V and 2 bases from J, with 13 bases between. Germline V gene sequence: CDR1 SGHTS, CDR2 YDEGEE. The DNA for the CDR3 is TGTGCCAGCAGCCAACGAAGGGATGGCAATCAGCCCCAGCATTTT. Amino acids: CASSQRRDGNQPQHF.

At least ten counts were recorded for this clonotype. The chain employs TRBV4-3 and TRBJ1-5; D is ambiguous. The CDR3 is 13 amino acids. Per the germline V gene, CDR1 is LGHNA and CDR2 is YSLEER. With 0 bases removed from V and 7 bases from J, the gap between germline ends came to 7 bases. The CDR3 region has the DNA TGCGCCAGCAGCCAAGATTTGAACCAGCCCCAGCATTTT. It translates to CASSQDLNQPQHF.

This sequence joins TRBV12-3 or TRBV12-4 and TRBJ1-2, with 7 bases identical to TRBD1. With V trimmed by 8 bases and J by 4 bases, 16 bases remained unmatched. CDR3 length: 16 residues. The CDR3 coding sequence is TGTGCCAGCTACCCCGGGACAGCTGAGTCATTCTATGGCTACACCTTC. It yields the protein CASYPGTAESFYGYTF.

This clonotype has only a few counts. At one end the junction does not follow the germline gene, possibly because of a read error. This chain connects TRBV5-5 to TRBJ2-7; D remains ambiguous. The germline V gene has CDR1 SGHKS and CDR2 YYEKEE (reference sequence). This CDR3 comprises 18 residues. The CDR3 protein is CASRLGISIELSEYEQYF. CDR3 sequence (DNA): TGTGCCAGCAGGTTGGGAATATCTATCGAGTTATCGGAGTACGAGCAGTACTTC.

This clonotype was found many times. The chain combines TRBV6-5 with TRBJ2-3; 7 nucleotides align to TRBD1. The germline gives CDR1 MNHEY, CDR2 SVGAGI. The CDR3 is made up of 12 amino acids. DNA for the CDR3: TGTGCTGCCGGGACAGGCACAGATACGCAGTATTTT. Encoded protein: CAAGTGTDTQYF.

The V and J genes are TRBV25-1 and TRBJ2-2; a possible D gene is TRBD1 (5 bases). This CDR3 is 13 amino acids long. Trimming took 6 bases from V and 6 from J, leaving 11 bases between them. Looked up from germline, CDR1 is MGHDK and CDR2 is SYGVNS. For the CDR3, the DNA is TGTGCCAGCAGCTCAGGGCACCCCGGGGAGCTGTTTTTT. Translation gives CASSSGHPGELFF.

This clonotype was detected a few times. The J gene is TRBJ1-1, the V gene TRBV6-2 or TRBV6-3, with TRBD1 as a possible D gene (5 bases). This CDR3 region has 13 residues. V lost 5 bases to trimming and J lost 1 base, with 8 bases between them. Germline loops: CDR1 MNHEY, CDR2 SVGEGT. CDR3 loop: CASSPGGNTEAFF. For the CDR3, the DNA is TGTGCCAGCAGTCCCGGGGGGAACACTGAAGCTTTCTTT.

Comments on this clonotype: This may be a read error, as it is one base from a much larger clone. The conserved final phenylalanine or tryptophan is absent from the CDR3, which likely points to a read error. The chain couples TRBV29-1 to TRBJ2-7; the match to TRBD2 covers 10 bases. Germline V gene lookup returns CDR1 SQVTM and CDR2 ANQGSEA. The CDR3 contains 15 residues. Unmatched junction bases numbered 7, after V lost 1 base and J lost 4 bases. CDR3 sequence reads: CSVEAPSGSRYEQYL. The CDR3 region has the DNA TGCAGCGTTGAAGCTCCTAGCGGGAGTAGATACGAGCAGTACCTC.

Worth noting for this clonotype: Just one base apart from a much larger clone, this may be a read error. This chain joins TRBV11-2 and TRBJ2-7; no clear D. Trimming took 8 bases from V and 0 from J, leaving 11 bases between them. Germline CDR1 SGHAT, CDR2 FQNNGV. The CDR3 has 13 amino acids. The CDR3 nucleotides read TGTGCCAGCCGCCCACCTAGCTCCTACGAGCAGTACTTC. It yields the protein CASRPPSSYEQYF.

This clonotype was picked up a small number of times. The chain has TRBV2 and TRBJ1-5, with 9 bases lining up with TRBD1. V shed 3 bases, J shed 1 base, and the junction held 4 bases outside the gene matches. Germline CDR1 reads SNHLY; CDR2 reads FYNNEI. The CDR3 spans 16 residues. CDR3 amino acids: CASSDQTGGSNQPQHF. Here the CDR3 DNA reads TGTGCCAGCAGTGACCAGACAGGGGGAAGCAATCAGCCCCAGCATTTT.

This clonotype occurred many times. The chain recombines TRBV4-3 with TRBJ1-1; tentative D call: TRBD1 (5 bases). Germline V gene sequence: CDR1 LGHNA, CDR2 YSLEER. This CDR3 is built from 17 residues. V shed 0 bases and J shed 5 bases, with 19 bases lying between them. The CDR3 coding sequence is TGCGCCAGCAGCCAAGATATTGGGGGGGGTTGGAATACTGAAGCTTTCTTT. Protein sequence: CASSQDIGGGWNTEAFF.

This clonotype was counted only a few times. A much larger clone lies one base from this, so it may be a read error. Here the CDR3 DNA reads TGTGCCAGCGGGGGGAGGGACACCTCTATCGCCTCCAGGGAGCTGTTTTTT. The encoded protein is CASGGRDTSIASRELFF. V usage is TRBV6-6 and J usage is TRBJ2-2; D is possibly TRBD2 (7 bases). Germline values: CDR1 MNHNY, CDR2 SVGAGI (reference sequence). V lost 8 bases and J 9 bases, leaving 28 bases between the germline ends. The CDR3 is 17 amino acids.

A word on this clonotype: This may come from a read error, since a much larger clone is one base off. The CDR3 spells CASSSVDTEAFF. Written as DNA, the CDR3 is TGTGCCAGTAGCAGCGTCGACACTGAAGCTTTCTTT. The chain couples TRBV19 to TRBJ1-1; the D is unclear. The germline V and J ends were trimmed by 6 bases and 3 bases, with 8 bases remaining between them. This CDR3 contains 12 residues. The germline V gene has CDR1 LNHDA and CDR2 SQIVND (reference sequence).